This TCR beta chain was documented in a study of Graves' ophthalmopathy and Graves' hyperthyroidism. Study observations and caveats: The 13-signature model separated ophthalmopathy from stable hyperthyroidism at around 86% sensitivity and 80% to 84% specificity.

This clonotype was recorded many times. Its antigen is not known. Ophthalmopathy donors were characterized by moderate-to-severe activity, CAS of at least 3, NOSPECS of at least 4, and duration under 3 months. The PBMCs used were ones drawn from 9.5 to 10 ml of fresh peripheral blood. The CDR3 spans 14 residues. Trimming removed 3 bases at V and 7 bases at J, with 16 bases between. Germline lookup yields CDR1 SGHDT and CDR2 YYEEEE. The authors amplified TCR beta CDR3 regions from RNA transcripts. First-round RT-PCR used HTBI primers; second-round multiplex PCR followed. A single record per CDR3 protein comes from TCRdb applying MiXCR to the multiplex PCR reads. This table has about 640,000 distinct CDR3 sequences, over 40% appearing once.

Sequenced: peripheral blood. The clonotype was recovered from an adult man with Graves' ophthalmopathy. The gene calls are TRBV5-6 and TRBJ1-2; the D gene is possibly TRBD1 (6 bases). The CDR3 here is CASSSTGRSAGYTF. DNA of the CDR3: TGTGCCAGCAGCTCGACAGGACGCTCAGCTGGCTACACCTTC.